The subject of this entry is one T cell receptor (beta chain). Its antigen is still unknown. The assay was immunoSEQ multiplex PCR, and TCRdb's table has in-frame clones only and misses some. This sample has tens of thousands of clones, with 85% to 90% found just once. The data belong to a study of T cells in localized non-small cell lung cancer. The germline V and J ends were trimmed by 1 base and 0 bases, with 14 bases remaining between them. The CDR3 is made up of 17 amino acids. Germline V lookup: CDR1 SGHAT, CDR2 FQNNGV. Study outcomes and limitations: As only one tumor region underwent sequencing, heterogeneity remains possible. Among the top 100 tumor clones, a median 57 appeared in adjacent lung.

The specimen was peripheral blood, collected before any cancer treatment. This sequence joins TRBV11-2 and TRBJ2-3; D is undetermined. This TCR derives from a woman aged 35-75 years with stage I squamous cell lung carcinoma. The CDR3 is CASSLVLRGASTDTQYF. The CDR3 bases are TGTGCCAGCAGCTTAGTACTTCGCGGAGCTAGCACAGATACGCAGTATTTT.